Below, 29 T cell receptor beta chains from the same sample are listed, as sequenced in a study of blood T cell repertoires in COVID-19. Here immunoSEQ multiplex PCR was the method, and the copy in TCRdb shows in-frame clones only, minus some. The table includes approximately 150,000 clones, 84% detected once. The specimen sequenced was PBMCs or T cells enriched from blood (not recorded which). These receptors all come from a man aged 50-59 years in a cohort exposed to, infected with or recovered from COVID-19 (not recorded which).

This chain connects TRBV25-1 to TRBJ1-3, with D perhaps matching TRBD1 (5 bases). Germline V lookup: CDR1 MGHDK, CDR2 SYGVNS. The CDR3 has 17 amino acids. Deletions cut 0 bases from V and 1 base from J, with 13 bases between. The CDR3 bases are TGTGCCAGCAGTGAATATAGTGACAGCACTTCTGGAAACACCATATATTTT. This translates into CASSEYSDSTSGNTIYF.

The DNA for the CDR3 is TGTGCCAGCAGCTTATTCGCAGACTATGGCTACACCTTC. It codes for CASSLFADYGYTF. The rearrangement joins TRBV7-2 to TRBJ1-2; D call uncertain. With 2 bases removed from V and 3 bases from J, the gap between germline ends came to 7 bases. Per the germline V gene, CDR1 is SGHTA and CDR2 is FQGNSA. This CDR3 is 13 amino acids long. The complete variable domain, with remaining parts taken from reference TRBV7-2 and TRBJ1-2, reads GAGVSQSPSNKVTEKGKDVELRCDPISGHTALYWYRQSLGQGLEFLIYFQGNSAPDKSGLPSDRFSAERTGGSVSTLTIQRTQQEDSAVYLCASSLFADYGYTFGSGTRLTVV.

The V and J genes are TRBV12-3 or TRBV12-4 and TRBJ2-1; D is unclear. V was trimmed by 3 bases and J by 4 bases, leaving 7 bases between them. This CDR3 is built from 13 residues. CDR3 protein: CASSLRPYNEQFF. CDR3 coding DNA: TGTGCCAGCAGTTTGCGTCCGTACAATGAGCAGTTCTTC.

This chain uses TRBV18 with TRBJ1-2; D gene unclear. Looked up from germline, CDR1 is KGHSH and CDR2 is LQKENI. Between the trimmed V and J ends, which lost 3 bases and 6 bases, there was a span of 11 bases. This CDR3 has 13 residues. The CDR3 reads CASSPLEKDGYTF. Here the CDR3 DNA reads TGTGCCAGCTCACCCCTCGAGAAAGATGGCTACACCTTC.

The V gene is TRBV28, the J gene TRBJ1-3; TRBD1 aligns across 8 bases. V shed 2 bases and J 6 bases; nucleotides not matched to a gene: 6. Germline values: CDR1 MDHEN, CDR2 SYDVKM. The CDR3 loop spans 15 amino acids. This CDR3 reads CASSLGGQDTNTIYF. The CDR3 nucleotides read TGTGCCAGCAGTTTAGGGGGACAGGATACAAACACCATATATTTT.

The chain has TRBV29-1 and TRBJ2-2, with D unclear. The CDR3 spans 13 residues. V shed 0 bases and J shed 3 bases, with 5 bases lying between them. The germline V gene encodes CDR1 SQVTM and CDR2 ANQGSEA. As DNA, the CDR3 is TGCAGCGTTGAAGATATGTACACCGGGGAGCTGTTTTTT. Amino acids: CSVEDMYTGELFF.

The chain is built from TRBV4-1 and TRBJ1-1; tentative D call: TRBD1 (6 bases). CDR3 length equals 12 residues. Germline V CDR1 and CDR2: MGHRA, YSYEKL. Trimming removed 1 base from V and 7 bases from J, with 7 bases in between. In DNA, the CDR3 is TGCGCCAGCAGCCAAGCAGGGGATGAAGCTTTCTTT. Its protein is CASSQAGDEAFF.

This rearrangement joins TRBV19 to TRBJ2-7, with 7 bases identical to TRBD2. Germline CDR1 and CDR2: LNHDA and SQIVND (reference sequence). V lost 5 bases, J lost 4 bases, and 5 bases stayed unmatched. This CDR3 is 13 amino acids long. This chain's CDR3 is CASSWGLPYEQYF. Written as DNA, the CDR3 is TGTGCCAGTAGTTGGGGACTACCGTACGAGCAGTACTTC. The variable domain in full, completed from reference TRBV19 and TRBJ2-7, reads DGGITQSPKYLFRKEGQNVTLSCEQNLNHDAMYWYRQDPGQGLRLIYYSQIVNDFQKGDIAEGYSVSREKKESFPLTVTSAQKNPTAFYLCASSWGLPYEQYFGPGTRLTVT.

This clone has more than one count but fewer than ten. This chain links TRBV29-1 with TRBJ2-1, with 11 bases aligning to TRBD2. The CDR3 consists of 15 residues. Trimming took 6 bases from V and 4 from J; bases not matched to a gene: 8. Germline CDR1 SQVTM, CDR2 ANQGSEA. In DNA, the CDR3 is TGCAGCGTAGACCCGGGACTAGCGGTATACAATGAGCAGTTCTTC. This translates into CSVDPGLAVYNEQFF.

This clone has only one observation. The junction departs from germline at one end; a sequencing error may be responsible. This chain connects TRBV7-9 to TRBJ2-7; a possible D gene is TRBD2 (5 bases). The germline V gene has CDR1 SEHNR and CDR2 FQNEAQ (reference sequence). The CDR3 covers 12 residues. The chain's CDR3 is CAHQAGSHEQYF. CDR3 in DNA: TGTGCCCATCAGGCGGGCTCCCACGAGCAGTACTTC.

The CDR3 here is CASSQDRGGVDEQFF. CDR3 nucleotide sequence: TGCGCCAGCAGCCAAGATAGGGGAGGGGTAGATGAGCAGTTCTTC. J is TRBJ2-1 and V is TRBV4-3, with TRBD2 matching over 7 bases. This CDR3 spans 15 amino acids. Per germline, CDR1 LGHNA and CDR2 YSLEER. V was clipped by 0 bases and J by 8 bases; unmatched bases: 7.

The V and J genes are TRBV19 and TRBJ1-2; D remains unclear. The V and J ends lost 5 bases and 2 bases respectively, with 12 bases between them. CDR1 LNHDA and CDR2 SQIVND come from the germline V gene (reference sequence). CDR3 length equals 14 residues. The chain's CDR3 is CASSSMAGNYGYTF. The CDR3 DNA is TGTGCCAGTAGTTCAATGGCGGGAAACTATGGCTACACCTTC.

The chain employs TRBV4-1 and TRBJ2-7; the match to TRBD2 covers 8 bases. The CDR3 consists of 18 residues. The V and J ends lost 1 base and 6 bases, in that order; junction bases with no gene match: 17. Germline lookup yields CDR1 MGHRA and CDR2 YSYEKL. In DNA, the CDR3 is TGCGCCAGCAGCCAAGCTCGGGAAGCGGGAGTTCCTGGGGGCGAGCAGTACTTC. It is translated as CASSQAREAGVPGGEQYF.

The V gene is TRBV28, the J gene TRBJ1-2, with D maybe TRBD1 (6 bases). The CDR3 loop spans 13 amino acids. Germline assignment: CDR1 MDHEN and CDR2 SYDVKM. Trimming took off 7 bases at V and 4 bases at J, with 13 bases between the two ends. DNA for the CDR3: TGTGCCAGCACCCTCGGACAGTTCTATGGCTACACCTTC. Its protein is CASTLGQFYGYTF.

The chain recombines TRBV9 with TRBJ1-1; a possible D gene is TRBD1 (5 bases). The V end was cut by 0 bases, the J end by 5 bases, with 14 bases between. The V gene's germline CDR1 is SGDLS and CDR2 YYNGEE. This CDR3 has 15 amino acids. As DNA, the CDR3 is TGTGCCAGCAGCGTAGATGGCATATCAGGGACTGAAGCTTTCTTT. Translated, it gives CASSVDGISGTEAFF.

The chain recombines TRBV7-8 with TRBJ1-2, with TRBD1 matching 8 bases. V gave up 5 bases and J gave up 6 bases; unmatched junction bases: 5. The CDR3 has 13 residues. Germline CDR1 SGHVS, CDR2 FQNEAQ. In DNA, the CDR3 is TGTGCCAGCAGCCGGACAGGGTACGATGGCTACACCTTC. Encoded protein: CASSRTGYDGYTF.

This chain joins TRBV6-5 and TRBJ2-2; tentative D call: TRBD2 (5 bases). The germline gives CDR1 MNHEY, CDR2 SVGAGI. The CDR3 is 14 amino acids. V lost 7 bases and J lost 4, with 13 bases in between. This CDR3 is CASTQGGLTGELFF. The CDR3 region has the DNA TGTGCCAGCACCCAAGGAGGTCTCACCGGGGAGCTGTTTTTT.

The V gene is TRBV28, the J gene TRBJ2-7, with 7 bases that match TRBD2. The CDR3 has 15 amino acids. Germline V gene data show CDR1 as MDHEN and CDR2 as SYDVKM. V was clipped by 3 bases and J by 1 base; unmatched bases: 6. This chain's CDR3 is CASSFQWGGSYEQYF. CDR3 DNA: TGTGCCAGCAGTTTCCAATGGGGGGGGTCCTACGAGCAGTACTTC.

This clone appeared a single time. The chain couples TRBV4-3 to TRBJ1-5; no reliable D call. The germline CDR1 and CDR2 sequences are LGHNA and YSLEER. V was cut by 2 bases and J by 7 bases, with 9 bases left in between. This CDR3 has 13 residues. Here the CDR3 reads CASSQFIGQPQHF. The CDR3 DNA reads as TGCGCCAGCAGCCAATTCATCGGGCAGCCCCAGCATTTT.

V is TRBV5-1 and J is TRBJ2-7, with TRBD2 matching over 8 bases. Looked up from germline, CDR1 is SGHRS and CDR2 is YFSETQ. The CDR3 is 14 residues long. V trimming: 1 base; J trimming: 1 base; junction bases outside the gene matches: 1. In nucleotides, the CDR3 is TGCGCCAGCAGCTTGACTAGCGGATCCTACGAGCAGTACTTC. It translates to CASSLTSGSYEQYF.

The CDR3 DNA reads as TGTGCCAGCAGCTCAGACATAAATGGCTACACCTTC. This sequence encodes CASSSDINGYTF. This rearrangement joins TRBV5-6 to TRBJ1-2; D not resolved. The CDR3 consists of 12 residues. Trimming removed 3 bases from V and 6 bases from J, with 9 bases in between. Germline-derived CDR1 and CDR2 are SGHDT and YYEEEE.

This clone has a count of ten or more. This sequence joins TRBV9 and TRBJ1-6, with 8 bases aligning to TRBD1. This CDR3 has 15 residues. V shed 7 bases, J shed 7 bases, and the junction held 10 bases outside the gene matches. The V gene's germline CDR1 is SGDLS and CDR2 YYNGEE. This chain's CDR3 is CASGLQGGANSPLHF. For the CDR3, the DNA is TGTGCCAGCGGACTACAGGGGGGTGCGAATTCACCCCTCCACTTT. The full variable domain, with the rest looked up from reference TRBV9 and TRBJ1-6, is DSGVTQTPKHLITATGQRVTLRCSPRSGDLSVYWYQQSLDQGLQFLIQYYNGEERAKGNILERFSAQQFPDLHSELNLSSLELGDSALYFCASGLQGGANSPLHFGNGTRLTVT.

V gene TRBV18 combines with J gene TRBJ1-4; a possible D gene is TRBD1 (5 bases). Deletions cut 4 bases from V and 8 bases from J, with 11 bases between. This CDR3 has 13 residues. The germline V gene encodes CDR1 KGHSH and CDR2 LQKENI. CDR3 nucleotide sequence: TGTGCCAGCTCACTCAGGGATACCGAAAAACTGTTTTTT. Translated: CASSLRDTEKLFF.

The genes are TRBV6-5 and TRBJ1-4, with D unclear. The length of the CDR3 is 14 residues. The ends were cut back, 6 bases at V and 0 bases at J, with 8 bases in the middle. The germline V gene encodes CDR1 MNHEY and CDR2 SVGAGI. The CDR3 region is CASREDPTNEKLFF. CDR3 sequence (DNA): TGTGCCAGCAGAGAGGATCCAACTAATGAAAAACTGTTTTTT.

This clone was picked up one time. The V gene is TRBV7-9, the J gene TRBJ1-5; TRBD1 agrees at 7 bases. Germline CDR1 reads SEHNR; CDR2 reads FQNEAQ (reference sequence). There are 15 residues in the CDR3. J gave up 0 bases and V 5 bases, and 4 bases lay outside the gene matches. CDR3 residues: CASSPQGDSNQPQHF. Written as DNA, the CDR3 is TGTGCCAGCAGCCCCCAGGGGGATAGCAATCAGCCCCAGCATTTT. The complete variable domain, with remaining parts taken from reference TRBV7-9 and TRBJ1-5, reads DTGVSQNPRHKITKRGQNVTFRCDPISEHNRLYWYRQTLGQGPEFLTYFQNEAQLEKSRLLSDRFSAERPKGSFSTLEIQRTEQGDSAMYLCASSPQGDSNQPQHFGDGTRLSIL.

The chain carries TRBV6-5 and TRBJ1-1, with 7 positions matching TRBD1. CDR1 and CDR2 from the germline V gene are MNHEY and SVGAGI. V was clipped by 6 bases and J by 5 bases; unmatched bases: 9. CDR3 length: 14 amino acids. CDR3 loop: CASSDRVGWTEAFF. DNA of the CDR3: TGTGCCAGCAGCGACAGGGTAGGATGGACTGAAGCTTTCTTT.

This clone turned up a few times. The chain has TRBV5-1 and TRBJ1-3, with 7 bases identical to TRBD1. V lost 4 bases to trimming and J lost 0 bases; unmatched junction nucleotides: 4. The CDR3 is 15 residues long. Germline loops: CDR1 SGHRS, CDR2 YFSETQ. CDR3 bases: TGCGCCAGCAGCCAGGACAGGAACTCTGGAAACACCATATATTTT. Protein product: CASSQDRNSGNTIYF.

V usage is TRBV7-9 and J usage is TRBJ2-7; 7 bases map to TRBD1. V was clipped by 4 bases and J by 5 bases; unmatched bases: 5. The CDR3 covers 13 residues. The germline V gene encodes CDR1 SEHNR and CDR2 FQNEAQ (reference sequence). The CDR3 DNA follows: TGTGCCAGCAGCTCAGACAGGGCCCACGAGCAGTACTTC. Translated: CASSSDRAHEQYF.

This chain connects TRBV27 to TRBJ1-5; tentatively, D is TRBD1 (5 bases). Germline lookup yields CDR1 MNHEY and CDR2 SMNVEV (reference sequence). This CDR3 spans 14 amino acids. V was shortened by 4 bases and J by 2 bases, with 9 bases between the two germline ends. CDR3 sequence (DNA): TGTGCCAGCAGTTCACAGACAGGCAATCAGCCCCAGCATTTT. It specifies CASSSQTGNQPQHF.